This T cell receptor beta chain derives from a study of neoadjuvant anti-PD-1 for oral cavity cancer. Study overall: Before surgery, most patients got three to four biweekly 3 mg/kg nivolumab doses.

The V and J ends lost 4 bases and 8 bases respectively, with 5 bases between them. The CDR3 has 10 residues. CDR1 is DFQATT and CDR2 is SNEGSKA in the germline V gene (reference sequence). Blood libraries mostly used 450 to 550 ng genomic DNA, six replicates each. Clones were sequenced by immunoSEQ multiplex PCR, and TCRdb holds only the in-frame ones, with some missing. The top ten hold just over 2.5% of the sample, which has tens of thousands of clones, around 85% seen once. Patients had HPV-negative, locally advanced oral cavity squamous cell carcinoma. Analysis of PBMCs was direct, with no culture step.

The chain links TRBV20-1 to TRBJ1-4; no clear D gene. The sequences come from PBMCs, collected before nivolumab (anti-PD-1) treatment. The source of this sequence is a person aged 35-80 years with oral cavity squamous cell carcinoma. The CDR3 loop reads CSAKREKLFF. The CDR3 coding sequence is TGCAGTGCTAAGAGAGAAAAACTGTTTTTT.